These T cell receptor beta chains were read from a single sample in a study of identical twins. TCRdb analysed the 5' RACE reads with MiXCR anew, one entry per CDR3 protein. The table records about 810,000 distinct CDR3 sequences, 9% to 15% of them present only once. These data were also reused for a study on yellow fever vaccine responses in identical twins.

Sequences were obtained from PBMCs. Receptors were obtained from a woman aged 18 to 35 in good health. Each CDR3 is given with its conserved first and last residue. The order of the fields is clone size, CDR3 length, V gene, J gene, D gene, CDR3 DNA, CDR3 protein. D genes are given only for firm matches. Size is stated for part of the rows, as once, few or many counts, or as a class when the clone is expanded.

clone size: -; CDR3 length: 15; V gene: TRBV10-3; J gene: TRBJ2-2; D gene: -; CDR3 DNA: TGTGCCATCAGGGATAGCGTAACGAACACCGGGGAGCTGTTTTTT; CDR3 protein: CAIRDSVTNTGELFF
clone size: few; CDR3 length: 16; V gene: TRBV4-1; J gene: TRBJ2-1; D gene: -; CDR3 DNA: TGCGCCAGCAGCCAAGATGGGGGTGGGAGGTACAATGAGCAGTTCTTC; CDR3 protein: CASSQDGGGRYNEQFF
clone size: few; CDR3 length: 13; V gene: TRBV27; J gene: TRBJ1-1; D gene: -; CDR3 DNA: TGTGCCAGCAGTTATAGAAAGGACACTGAAGCTTTCTTT; CDR3 protein: CASSYRKDTEAFF
clone size: -; CDR3 length: 15; V gene: TRBV12-3/TRBV12-4; J gene: TRBJ2-3; D gene: -; CDR3 DNA: TGTGCCAGCAGTTGGGGGCAGATTAGCACAGATACGCAGTATTTT; CDR3 protein: CASSWGQISTDTQYF
clone size: few; CDR3 length: 12; V gene: TRBV29-1; J gene: TRBJ2-3; D gene: -; CDR3 DNA: TGCAGCGTTTTCGCGGGGCCAGATACGCAGTATTTT; CDR3 protein: CSVFAGPDTQYF
clone size: few; CDR3 length: 16; V gene: TRBV18; J gene: TRBJ1-1; D gene: -; CDR3 DNA: TGTGCCAGCTCACCCTGGACAGCTAATATGAACACTGAAGCTTTCTTT; CDR3 protein: CASSPWTANMNTEAFF
clone size: -; CDR3 length: 15; V gene: TRBV3-1; J gene: TRBJ2-5; D gene: -; CDR3 DNA: TGTGCCAGCAGCCAAGAGATCGTAGAAGGAGAGACCCAGTACTTC; CDR3 protein: CASSQEIVEGETQYF
clone size: few; CDR3 length: 17; V gene: TRBV5-1; J gene: TRBJ2-1; D gene: -; CDR3 DNA: TGCGCCAGCAGCTTGGGGCCCCGGACAGTTACCTACAATGAGCAGTTCTTC; CDR3 protein: CASSLGPRTVTYNEQFF
clone size: many; CDR3 length: 16; V gene: TRBV19; J gene: TRBJ2-3; D gene: -; CDR3 DNA: TGTGCCAGTAGCCCGGCGTCTCTGACTAGCACAGATACGCAGTATTTT; CDR3 protein: CASSPASLTSTDTQYF
clone size: few; CDR3 length: 14; V gene: TRBV10-3; J gene: TRBJ1-1; D gene: -; CDR3 DNA: TGTGCCATCAGTGATTGGCGGATGAACACTGAAGCTTTCTTT; CDR3 protein: CAISDWRMNTEAFF
clone size: -; CDR3 length: 19; V gene: TRBV3-1; J gene: TRBJ2-3; D gene: TRBD2; CDR3 DNA: TGTGCCAGCAGCCGCGACCCGGGACTAGCGGGGGCGCGCACAGATACGCAGTATTTT; CDR3 protein: CASSRDPGLAGARTDTQYF
clone size: many; CDR3 length: 17; V gene: TRBV12-3/TRBV12-4; J gene: TRBJ2-3; D gene: TRBD2; CDR3 DNA: TGTGCCAGCAGCCCCGGACTAGCGGGAGGGCCCACAGATACGCAGTATTTT; CDR3 protein: CASSPGLAGGPTDTQYF
clone size: many; CDR3 length: 13; V gene: TRBV5-1; J gene: TRBJ2-7; D gene: -; CDR3 DNA: TGCGCCAGCAGAATGGAGGCGACCTACGAGCAGTACTTC; CDR3 protein: CASRMEATYEQYF
clone size: once; CDR3 length: 14; V gene: TRBV19; J gene: TRBJ1-6; D gene: -; CDR3 DNA: TGTGCCAGTAGTATGATGCAGGGAATTCACCCCCTCCACTTT; CDR3 protein: CASSMMQGIHPLHF
clone size: few; CDR3 length: 14; V gene: TRBV2; J gene: TRBJ2-3; D gene: -; CDR3 DNA: TGTGCCAGCAGTGACCCAAACCTGGCCGATACGCAGTATTTT; CDR3 protein: CASSDPNLADTQYF
clone size: -; CDR3 length: 13; V gene: TRBV7-2; J gene: TRBJ2-1; D gene: -; CDR3 DNA: TGTGCCAGCAGCCCCGTGGAGTACAATGAGCAGTTCTTC; CDR3 protein: CASSPVEYNEQFF
clone size: few; CDR3 length: 15; V gene: TRBV6-5; J gene: TRBJ1-2; D gene: -; CDR3 DNA: TGTGCCAGCAGTTACGGGGGGAAGGGTAACTATGGCTACACCTTC; CDR3 protein: CASSYGGKGNYGYTF
clone size: -; CDR3 length: 18; V gene: TRBV15; J gene: TRBJ2-2; D gene: TRBD1; CDR3 DNA: TGTGCCACCAGCAGCCCACCACCGGGACAGGAAGCAACCGGGGAGCTGTTTTTT; CDR3 protein: CATSSPPPGQEATGELFF
clone size: -; CDR3 length: 14; V gene: TRBV5-1; J gene: TRBJ1-1; D gene: TRBD1; CDR3 DNA: TGCGCCAGCAGCTTCACCAGGGGGGACACTGAAGCTTTCTTT; CDR3 protein: CASSFTRGDTEAFF
clone size: -; CDR3 length: 14; V gene: TRBV3-1; J gene: TRBJ2-1; D gene: TRBD2; CDR3 DNA: TGTGCCAGCAGCCGAGGACTAGAAGCCAATGAGCAGTTCTTC; CDR3 protein: CASSRGLEANEQFF
clone size: few; CDR3 length: 17; V gene: TRBV9; J gene: TRBJ2-3; D gene: TRBD2; CDR3 DNA: TGTGCCAGCAGCGTAGAGTTAGCGGGAGTACCCACAGATACGCAGTATTTT; CDR3 protein: CASSVELAGVPTDTQYF
clone size: many; CDR3 length: 16; V gene: TRBV28; J gene: TRBJ2-3; D gene: TRBD2; CDR3 DNA: TGTGCCAGCAGTTTACCGGCTAGCGGGGTAACAGATACGCAGTATTTT; CDR3 protein: CASSLPASGVTDTQYF
clone size: -; CDR3 length: 13; V gene: TRBV14; J gene: TRBJ2-7; D gene: -; CDR3 DNA: TGTGCCAGCAGCCTCATCCAGGGATACGAGCAGTACTTC; CDR3 protein: CASSLIQGYEQYF
clone size: -; CDR3 length: 15; V gene: TRBV18; J gene: TRBJ1-1; D gene: -; CDR3 DNA: TGTGCCAGCTCACTAACAGCAATCCGGGACACTGAAGCTTTCTTT; CDR3 protein: CASSLTAIRDTEAFF
clone size: -; CDR3 length: 13; V gene: TRBV7-2; J gene: TRBJ1-4; D gene: -; CDR3 DNA: TGTGCCAGCAGCCTTAGGGAGAATGAAAAACTGTTTTTT; CDR3 protein: CASSLRENEKLFF
clone size: few; CDR3 length: 11; V gene: TRBV7-2; J gene: TRBJ2-7; D gene: -; CDR3 DNA: TGTGCCAGCAGCGATCGTTACGAGCAGTACTTC; CDR3 protein: CASSDRYEQYF
clone size: -; CDR3 length: 19; V gene: TRBV10-3; J gene: TRBJ2-2; D gene: TRBD2; CDR3 DNA: TGTGCCATCAGTGGAGTCCCACTAGCGGGGGGCTCGAACACCGGGGAGCTGTTTTTT; CDR3 protein: CAISGVPLAGGSNTGELFF
clone size: -; CDR3 length: 15; V gene: TRBV7-9; J gene: TRBJ1-6; D gene: TRBD1; CDR3 DNA: TGTGCCAGCAGTTATCGACAGGGATCAGGTTCACCCCTCCACTTT; CDR3 protein: CASSYRQGSGSPLHF
clone size: -; CDR3 length: 16; V gene: TRBV6-5; J gene: TRBJ1-2; D gene: -; CDR3 DNA: TGTGCCAGCAGTTACGGGGACGCAGGGAGGTACTATGGCTACACCTTC; CDR3 protein: CASSYGDAGRYYGYTF
clone size: many; CDR3 length: 16; V gene: TRBV28; J gene: TRBJ1-3; D gene: -; CDR3 DNA: TGTGCCAGCAGTCCCAGGGCAAACCTCGTAGGAAACACCATATATTTT; CDR3 protein: CASSPRANLVGNTIYF
clone size: few; CDR3 length: 14; V gene: TRBV25-1; J gene: TRBJ2-1; D gene: -; CDR3 DNA: TGTGCCAGCAGTGCCCGGACCTGGCCCTATGAGCAGTTCTTC; CDR3 protein: CASSARTWPYEQFF
clone size: many; CDR3 length: 17; V gene: TRBV12-3/TRBV12-4; J gene: TRBJ1-5; D gene: -; CDR3 DNA: TGTGCCAGCAGTCCCAGTCGACAGACTCATAGCAATCAGCCCCAGCATTTT; CDR3 protein: CASSPSRQTHSNQPQHF